These 18 T cell receptor beta chains were all obtained from the same sample, sequenced in a study of PD-1 blockade in mismatch repair-deficient tumors. Assay used: immunoSEQ multiplex PCR; TCRdb lists only in-frame clones, some missing. Altogether 30,000 to 40,000 clones are present, approximately 84% being singletons, with the ten largest covering nearly 4%. This specimen was peripheral blood, taken approximately 78 weeks after starting pembrolizumab. Source of these receptors: an adult with mismatch repair-deficient cancer.

The rearrangement joins TRBV5-1 to TRBJ2-7; unclear D gene. Trimming took off 0 bases at V and 6 bases at J, with 16 bases between the two ends. The CDR3 has 15 amino acids. CDR1 is SGHRS, CDR2 YFSETQ, per germline. The chain's CDR3 is CASSLVPESMSEQYF. The CDR3 nucleotides read TGCGCCAGCAGCTTGGTGCCGGAGTCAATGTCCGAGCAGTACTTC.

The V gene is TRBV11-3, the J gene TRBJ2-1; D remains unclear. The V and J ends lost 5 bases and 5 bases respectively, with 1 base between them. Germline values: CDR1 SGHNT, CDR2 YENEEA. The CDR3 extends over 10 amino acids. The CDR3 bases are TGTGCCAGCAGCAACAATGAGCAGTTCTTC. This translates into CASSNNEQFF.

V is TRBV9 and J is TRBJ2-3; D possibly corresponds to TRBD2 (6 bases). The V gene lost 0 bases and the J gene lost 4 bases, with 15 bases spanning the gap. The CDR3 extends over 16 amino acids. The germline V gene has CDR1 SGDLS and CDR2 YYNGEE. The CDR3 coding sequence is TGTGCCAGCAGCGTAGGGGGAGGAAGGGGCTCAGATACGCAGTATTTT. Translating it yields CASSVGGGRGSDTQYF.

The V call is TRBV11-3, the J call TRBJ2-7, with 10 nucleotides matching TRBD1. CDR3 length: 15 amino acids. The ends lost 0 bases at V and 4 bases at J; junction bases unmatched: 3. CDR1 and CDR2 (germline): SGHNT, YENEEA. CDR3 DNA sequence: TGTGCCAGCAGCTTAGATGGGACAGGGGAATACGAGCAGTACTTC. Protein: CASSLDGTGEYEQYF.

The rearrangement uses TRBV28 and TRBJ2-5; 7 bases align to TRBD2. Trimming took 5 bases from V and 4 from J; bases not matched to a gene: 7. Per germline, CDR1 MDHEN and CDR2 SYDVKM. This CDR3 comprises 14 residues. The CDR3 sequence is CASSRPSGRETQYF. The CDR3 DNA sequence: TGTGCCAGCAGTCGGCCTAGCGGCAGAGAGACCCAGTACTTC.

This rearrangement joins TRBV5-4 to TRBJ2-7, with TRBD2 matching over 7 bases. The junction had 12 bases not matched to a gene; V was cut back by 4 bases and J by 5 bases. CDR1 SGHNT and CDR2 YYREEE come from the germline V gene (reference sequence). The CDR3 has 15 amino acids. This CDR3 is CASSAPGTIPNEQYF. The CDR3 region has the DNA TGTGCCAGCAGCGCGCCCGGGACTATCCCGAACGAGCAGTACTTC.

This clone has just a few counts. The chain is built from TRBV19 and TRBJ2-2; possibly TRBD1 for D (6 bases). The V gene's germline CDR1 is LNHDA and CDR2 SQIVND (reference sequence). This CDR3 is built from 14 residues. The V end was cut by 5 bases, the J end by 1 base, with 8 bases between. The CDR3 coding sequence is TGTGCCAGTAGTCAGGACAGGAACACCGGGGAGCTGTTTTTT. As protein: CASSQDRNTGELFF.

The genes are TRBV10-3 and TRBJ2-1, with a weak D call TRBD2 (5 bases). This CDR3 comprises 14 residues. Germline-derived CDR1 and CDR2 are ENHRY and SYGVKD. V was pared by 2 bases and J by 2 bases, with 7 bases between. In DNA, the CDR3 is TGTGCCATCAGTGAGAGCGGAACCTACAATGAGCAGTTCTTC. Amino acids: CAISESGTYNEQFF.

This clone was detected once. The genes are TRBV10-3 and TRBJ1-1; D is ambiguous. CDR1 is ENHRY, CDR2 SYGVKD, per germline. V was clipped by 4 bases and J by 3 bases, with 6 bases between them. CDR3 length: 12 residues. CDR3 in DNA: TGTGCCATCAGTGGTGGGGACACTGAAGCTTTCTTT. It encodes CAISGGDTEAFF.

V gene TRBV27 combines with J gene TRBJ1-4; D ambiguous. V lost 6 bases and J lost 2, with 19 bases in between. CDR3 length equals 17 residues. Germline V CDR1 and CDR2: MNHEY, SMNVEV (reference sequence). CDR3 loop: CASRPSSRGITNEKLFF. Here the CDR3 DNA reads TGTGCCAGCAGGCCGTCGTCTCGCGGGATCACTAATGAAAAACTGTTTTTT.

The chain links TRBV9 to TRBJ2-6; 8 positions match TRBD2. The CDR3 consists of 18 residues. Looked up from germline, CDR1 is SGDLS and CDR2 is YYNGEE. Trimming removed 5 bases from V and 4 bases from J; junction bases left unmatched: 14. The CDR3, as DNA: TGTGCCAGCAGGGACCCGGAGCGGGAGTCTTCCGGGGCCAACGTCCTGACTTTC. As protein: CASRDPERESSGANVLTF.

This clone showed up just a few times. The chain joins TRBV6-4 to TRBJ2-1; D tentatively reads TRBD1 or TRBD2 (5 bases each). The V end was cut by 3 bases, the J end by 9 bases, with 9 bases between. The CDR3 extends over 12 amino acids. In germline, CDR1 is MRHNA, CDR2 SNTAGT. The CDR3 is CASSDGGVEQFF. The CDR3 DNA is TGTGCCAGCAGTGATGGGGGAGTTGAGCAGTTCTTC.

This clone has more than one count but fewer than ten. The rearrangement links TRBV28 to TRBJ2-5; either TRBD1 or TRBD2 may supply D (5 bases each). CDR3 length equals 14 residues. The germline gives CDR1 MDHEN, CDR2 SYDVKM. The ends were cut back, 5 bases at V and 7 bases at J, with 17 bases in the middle. The CDR3, as DNA: TGTGCCAGCAGTACCCCGGGGCTTCGTAGGACCCAGTACTTC. It yields the protein CASSTPGLRRTQYF.

The chain uses TRBV6-5 and TRBJ2-1, with 12 positions matching TRBD1. J was trimmed by 11 bases and V by 6 bases; bases with no gene match: 5. CDR1 and CDR2 (germline): MNHEY, SVGAGI. The CDR3 has 13 residues. CDR3 protein: CASRGQGATKQFF. For the CDR3, the DNA is TGTGCCAGCAGGGGACAGGGGGCGACTAAGCAGTTCTTC.

Written as DNA, the CDR3 is TGTGCCAGTAGCCTTTTTGGACAGTTGGAGACCCAGTACTTC. Encoded protein: CASSLFGQLETQYF. This chain joins TRBV19 and TRBJ2-5, with D possibly TRBD1 on 6 matching bases. The V end was cut by 6 bases, the J end by 5 bases, with 16 bases between. Germline CDR1 and CDR2: LNHDA and SQIVND (reference sequence). This CDR3 is 14 amino acids long.

The rearrangement links TRBV9 to TRBJ2-3, with D maybe TRBD2 (5 bases). CDR1 is SGDLS, CDR2 YYNGEE, per germline. This CDR3 has 19 residues. V dropped 2 bases and J dropped 3 bases, with 25 bases sitting between them. Here the CDR3 DNA reads TGTGCCAGCAGCGTCCCTCGTTTAGGGAGAGATCAAAGAACAGATACGCAGTATTTT. The encoded protein is CASSVPRLGRDQRTDTQYF. Full variable domain (outside the CDR3, taken from reference TRBV9 and TRBJ2-3): DSGVTQTPKHLITATGQRVTLRCSPRSGDLSVYWYQQSLDQGLQFLIQYYNGEERAKGNILERFSAQQFPDLHSELNLSSLELGDSALYFCASSVPRLGRDQRTDTQYFGPGTRLTVL.

The chain links TRBV18 to TRBJ1-2; D is perhaps TRBD1 (5 bases). Between the trimmed V and J ends, which lost 3 bases and 6 bases, there was a span of 14 bases. This CDR3 is built from 14 residues. Germline values: CDR1 KGHSH, CDR2 LQKENI. CDR3 protein: CASSPNQGSNGYTF. The CDR3, as DNA: TGTGCCAGCTCACCCAATCAGGGTTCCAATGGCTACACCTTC.

The chain joins TRBV10-3 to TRBJ1-5; possibly TRBD1 for D (6 bases). CDR3 length: 15 amino acids. V dropped 7 bases and J dropped 5 bases, with 18 bases sitting between them. Per the germline V gene, CDR1 is ENHRY and CDR2 is SYGVKD. CDR3 DNA: TGTGCCATCAAAAACGGGGGCGAGCTTTATCAGCCCCAGCATTTT. Its translation: CAIKNGGELYQPQHF.